This T cell receptor (beta chain) was sequenced during a study of identical twins. Only healthy Caucasians were included as donors. This clonotype has more than one count but fewer than ten. A universal primer site came from template switching; cDNA carried unique molecular identifiers. TCRdb called the 5' RACE reads again in MiXCR, with one record for every CDR3 protein. Of 600,000 to 850,000 distinct CDR3 sequences detected, around a sixth appear once; the ten largest clones hold about an eighth. V was clipped by 5 bases and J by 5 bases, with 15 bases between them. The CDR3 covers 13 residues. CDR1 DFQATT and CDR2 SNEGSKA come from the germline V gene (reference sequence). These data also formed part of another study, on T cells expressing NK-cell markers. In that study: Topping the CD3+CD56-NKG2C+ fraction as well were these clonotypes, in a few donors.

This chain joins TRBV20-1 and TRBJ1-1; perhaps TRBD1 as D (6 bases). The sequencing sample was made of PBMCs. The receptor's source is a woman between 18 and 30 years old in good health. CDR3 bases: TGCAGTGCTGAGTACAGGGAGGAGACTGAAGCTTTCTTT. Translating gives CSAEYREETEAFF.